The present entry profiles one T cell receptor beta chain with its context. Its antigen is undetermined. This specimen belongs to a study of T cell responses to AZD1222 COVID-19 vaccine. Study results and caveats: Repertoire sampling was restricted to post-peak T cell response timepoints. Mapped onto spike, vaccine-associated CD4 TCRs spanned it and were dominant at 160-218 and 743-854. Nearly half of spike-specific TCRs reportedly go after variant regions that carry no mutations.

Measured with immunoSEQ multiplex PCR; TCRdb has only the in-frame clones, and not every one. The sample has tens of thousands of clones, approximately 90% seen once. The CDR3 is 13 residues long. Germline CDR1 is SGDLS and CDR2 is YYNGEE. After removal of 2 bases from V and 7 bases from J, the junction contained 3 bases not matched to a gene. The sequence was collected from an adult who received the AZD1222 COVID-19 vaccine. This chain connects TRBV9 to TRBJ2-1, with 7 positions matching TRBD1. The sample in question was peripheral blood, obtained 28 days after the second AZD1222 dose. The CDR3 sequence: CASSVRQGNEQFF. Here the CDR3 DNA reads TGTGCCAGCAGCGTCAGACAGGGAAATGAGCAGTTCTTC.